This TCR beta chain emerged from a study of T cells in Graves' hyperthyroidism and ophthalmopathy. The CDR3 covers 16 residues. Germline CDR1 is LNHDA and CDR2 is SQIVND (reference sequence). Unmatched junction bases numbered 7, after V lost 7 bases and J lost 1 base. The table lists this clonotype with many counts. Amplification targeted TCR beta CDR3 regions from RNA transcripts. First-round RT-PCR of the TCR CDR3 relied on the HTBI primer set. From the multiplex PCR reads, TCRdb called clonotypes with MiXCR, one entry per CDR3 protein. The data hold roughly 800,000 distinct CDR3 sequences, with 38% observed a single time. Stable disease denoted Graves' hyperthyroidism without ophthalmopathy progression within 18 months. Diagnosis of hyperthyroidism was new in patients aged 18 to 65, and its duration was under 2 months. The source of the PBMCs was 10 ml of fresh peripheral blood.

The clonotype was recovered from a man younger than 30 with Graves' hyperthyroidism. V and J are TRBV19 and TRBJ1-1; 12 bases are shared with TRBD1. The source material was blood. CDR3 DNA: TGTGCCAGTAACCTGGGGACAGGGGGCAAGAACACTGAAGCTTTCTTT. Its translation is CASNLGTGGKNTEAFF.